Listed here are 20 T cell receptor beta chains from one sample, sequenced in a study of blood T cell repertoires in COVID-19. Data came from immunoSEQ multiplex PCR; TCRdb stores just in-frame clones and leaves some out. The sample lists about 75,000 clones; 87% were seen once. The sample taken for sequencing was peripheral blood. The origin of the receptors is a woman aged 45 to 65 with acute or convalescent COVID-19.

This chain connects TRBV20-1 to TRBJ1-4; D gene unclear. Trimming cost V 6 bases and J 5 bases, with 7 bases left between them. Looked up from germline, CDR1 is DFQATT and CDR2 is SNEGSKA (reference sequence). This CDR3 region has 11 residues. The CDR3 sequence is CSARENEKLFF. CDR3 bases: TGCAGTGCGAGGGAGAATGAAAAACTGTTTTTT.

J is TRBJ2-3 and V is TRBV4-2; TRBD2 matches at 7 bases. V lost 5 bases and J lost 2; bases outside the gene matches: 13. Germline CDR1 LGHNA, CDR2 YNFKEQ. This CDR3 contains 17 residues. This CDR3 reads CASSFHPGGSTTDTQYF. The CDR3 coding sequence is TGTGCCAGCAGCTTCCACCCCGGGGGGAGCACCACAGATACGCAGTATTTT.

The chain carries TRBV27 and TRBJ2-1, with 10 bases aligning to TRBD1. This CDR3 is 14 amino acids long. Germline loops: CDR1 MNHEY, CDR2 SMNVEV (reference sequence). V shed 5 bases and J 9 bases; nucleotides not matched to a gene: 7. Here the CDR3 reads CASSPRTGGAEQFF. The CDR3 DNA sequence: TGTGCCAGCAGTCCGAGGACAGGGGGGGCTGAGCAGTTCTTC.

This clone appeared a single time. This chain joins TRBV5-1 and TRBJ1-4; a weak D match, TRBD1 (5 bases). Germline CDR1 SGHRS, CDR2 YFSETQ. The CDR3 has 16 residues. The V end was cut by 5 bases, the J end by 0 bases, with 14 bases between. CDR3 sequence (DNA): TGCGCCAGCAGAGGGGATTATGCGTCAACTAATGAAAAACTGTTTTTT. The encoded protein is CASRGDYASTNEKLFF.

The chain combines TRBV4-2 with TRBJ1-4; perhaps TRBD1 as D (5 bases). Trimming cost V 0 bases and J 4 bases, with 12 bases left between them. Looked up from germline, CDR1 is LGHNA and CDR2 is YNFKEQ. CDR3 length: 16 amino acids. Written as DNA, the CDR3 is TGTGCCAGCAGCCAAGATGGCGGGGCTATTAATGAAAAACTGTTTTTT. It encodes CASSQDGGAINEKLFF.

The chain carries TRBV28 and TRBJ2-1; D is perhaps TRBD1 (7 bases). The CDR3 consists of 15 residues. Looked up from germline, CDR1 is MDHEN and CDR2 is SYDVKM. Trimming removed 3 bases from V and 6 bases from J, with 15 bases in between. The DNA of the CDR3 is TGTGCCAGCAGTTTTGCGTGGCAGGGGGGCAATGAGCAGTTCTTC. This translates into CASSFAWQGGNEQFF.

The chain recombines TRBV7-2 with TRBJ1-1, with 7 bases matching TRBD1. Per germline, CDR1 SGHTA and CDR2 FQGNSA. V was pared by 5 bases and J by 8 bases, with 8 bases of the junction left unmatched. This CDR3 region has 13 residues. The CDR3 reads CASSDPGTEEAFF. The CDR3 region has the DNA TGTGCCAGCAGCGATCCCGGGACAGAAGAAGCTTTCTTT.

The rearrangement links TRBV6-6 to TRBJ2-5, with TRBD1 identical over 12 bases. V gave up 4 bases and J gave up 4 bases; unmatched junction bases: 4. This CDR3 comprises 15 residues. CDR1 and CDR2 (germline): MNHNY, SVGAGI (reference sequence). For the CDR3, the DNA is TGTGCCAGCAGTTCCGGGACAGGGGGCAGAGAGACCCAGTACTTC. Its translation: CASSSGTGGRETQYF.

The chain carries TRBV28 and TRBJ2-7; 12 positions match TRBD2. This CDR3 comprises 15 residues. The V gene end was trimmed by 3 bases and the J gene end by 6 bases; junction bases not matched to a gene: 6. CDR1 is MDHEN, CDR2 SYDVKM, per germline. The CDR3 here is CASSLPLAGGVEQYF. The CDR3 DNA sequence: TGTGCCAGCAGTTTGCCACTAGCGGGGGGTGTCGAGCAGTACTTC.

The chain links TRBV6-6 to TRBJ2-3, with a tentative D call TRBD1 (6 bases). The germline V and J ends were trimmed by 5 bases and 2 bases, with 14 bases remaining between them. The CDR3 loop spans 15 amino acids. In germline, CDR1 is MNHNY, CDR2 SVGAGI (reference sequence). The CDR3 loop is CASSTGRYYTDTQYF. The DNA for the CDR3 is TGTGCCAGCAGTACAGGGAGATACTACACAGATACGCAGTATTTT.

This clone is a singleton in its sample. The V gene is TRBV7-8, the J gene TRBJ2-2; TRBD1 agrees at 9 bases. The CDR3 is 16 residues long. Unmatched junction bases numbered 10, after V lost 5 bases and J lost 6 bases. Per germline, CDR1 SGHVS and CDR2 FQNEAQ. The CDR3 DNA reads TGTGCCAGCAGCCAACGGACAGGGGTTCTTTCCGGGGAGCTGTTTTTT. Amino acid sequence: CASSQRTGVLSGELFF.

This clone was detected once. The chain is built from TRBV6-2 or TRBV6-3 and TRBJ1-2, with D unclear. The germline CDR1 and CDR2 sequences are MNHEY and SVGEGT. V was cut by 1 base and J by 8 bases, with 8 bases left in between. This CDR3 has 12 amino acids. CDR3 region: CASSYWAAGYTF. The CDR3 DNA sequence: TGTGCCAGCAGTTACTGGGCCGCGGGCTACACCTTC.

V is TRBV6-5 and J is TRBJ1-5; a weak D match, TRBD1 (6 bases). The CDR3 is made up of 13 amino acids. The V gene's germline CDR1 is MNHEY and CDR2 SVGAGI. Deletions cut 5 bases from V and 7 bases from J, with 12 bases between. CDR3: CASSRGAEQPQHF. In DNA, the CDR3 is TGTGCCAGCAGTCGGGGGGCTGAGCAGCCCCAGCATTTT.

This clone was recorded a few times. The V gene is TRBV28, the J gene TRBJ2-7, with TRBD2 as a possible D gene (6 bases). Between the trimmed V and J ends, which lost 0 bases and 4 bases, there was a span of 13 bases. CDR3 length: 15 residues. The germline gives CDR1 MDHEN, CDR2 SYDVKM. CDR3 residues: CASSLWMGGRYEQYF. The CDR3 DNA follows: TGTGCCAGCAGTTTATGGATGGGAGGAAGGTACGAGCAGTACTTC.

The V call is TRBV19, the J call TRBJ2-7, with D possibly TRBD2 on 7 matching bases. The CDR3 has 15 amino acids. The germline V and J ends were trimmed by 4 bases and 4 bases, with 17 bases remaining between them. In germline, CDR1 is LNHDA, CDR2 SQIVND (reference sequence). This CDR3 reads CASSTLGGGRYEQYF. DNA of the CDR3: TGTGCCAGTAGTACCCTTGGGGGGGGCAGGTACGAGCAGTACTTC.

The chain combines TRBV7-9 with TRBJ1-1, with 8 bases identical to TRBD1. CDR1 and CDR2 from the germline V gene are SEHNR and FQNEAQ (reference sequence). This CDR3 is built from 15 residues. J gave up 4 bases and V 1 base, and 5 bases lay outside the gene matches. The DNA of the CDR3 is TGTGCCAGCAGCTTAGTCGGACAGGGTGGCACTGAAGCTTTCTTT. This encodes CASSLVGQGGTEAFF.

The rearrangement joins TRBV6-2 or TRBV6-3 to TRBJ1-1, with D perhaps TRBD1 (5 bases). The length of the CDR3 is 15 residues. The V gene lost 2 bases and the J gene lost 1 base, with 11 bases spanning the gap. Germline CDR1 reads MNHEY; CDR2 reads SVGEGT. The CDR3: CASSYGGGANTEAFF. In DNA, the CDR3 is TGTGCCAGCAGTTACGGCGGCGGGGCGAACACTGAAGCTTTCTTT.

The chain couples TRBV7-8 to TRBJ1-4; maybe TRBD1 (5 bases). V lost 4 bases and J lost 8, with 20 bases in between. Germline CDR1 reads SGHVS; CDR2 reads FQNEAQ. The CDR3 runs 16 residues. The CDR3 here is CASSSSDSAYREKLFF. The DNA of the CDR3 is TGTGCCAGCAGCTCCTCTGACAGCGCTTACCGGGAAAAACTGTTTTTT.

CDR3 in DNA: TGTGCCAGCAGTCTGGGCCGTTGGGATACGCAGTATTTT. It codes for CASSLGRWDTQYF. The gene calls are TRBV6-5 and TRBJ2-3, with D unclear. Germline CDR1 reads MNHEY; CDR2 reads SVGAGI. With 5 bases removed from V and 6 bases from J, the gap between germline ends came to 12 bases. CDR3 length: 13 amino acids.

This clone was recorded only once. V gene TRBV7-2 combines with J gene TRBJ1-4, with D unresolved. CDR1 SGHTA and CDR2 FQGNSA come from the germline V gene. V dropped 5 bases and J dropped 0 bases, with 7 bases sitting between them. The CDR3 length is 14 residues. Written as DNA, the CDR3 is TGTGCCAGCAGCCCACAACCAACTAATGAAAAACTGTTTTTT. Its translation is CASSPQPTNEKLFF.